The 5 T cell receptor beta chains below were found in one sample sequenced in a study of cytomegalovirus exposure and HLA in healthy donors. PCR involved 60 Vbeta and 13 Jbeta primers. Sequencing used immunoSEQ multiplex PCR; TCRdb keeps in-frame clones, though not all of them. In the table there are about 140,000 clones, about 78% of which are singletons. Input material: PBMCs. These receptor sequences come from a man aged 18 to 35 in good health and CMV-seronegative.

This clone has just a few counts. This chain joins TRBV19 and TRBJ1-1; a possible D gene is TRBD1 (6 bases). The CDR3 has 13 amino acids. Germline lookup yields CDR1 LNHDA and CDR2 SQIVND (reference sequence). Deletions cut 2 bases from V and 6 bases from J, with 10 bases between. This chain's CDR3 is CASSITGLAEAFF. The CDR3, as DNA: TGTGCCAGTAGTATAACAGGGCTAGCTGAAGCTTTCTTT.

This sequence joins TRBV28 and TRBJ1-1; D is uncertain. Trimming removed 4 bases at V and 9 bases at J, with 12 bases between. Germline V gives CDR1 MDHEN, CDR2 SYDVKM. The CDR3 runs 12 residues. The CDR3 region is CASSSRTGKAFF. For the CDR3, the DNA is TGTGCCAGCAGTTCCCGGACGGGGAAAGCTTTCTTT.

V and J are TRBV6-1 and TRBJ2-3; D may be TRBD2 (6 bases). This CDR3 region has 14 residues. CDR1 is MNHNS, CDR2 SASEGT, per germline. Deletions cut 4 bases from V and 1 base from J, with 9 bases between. The CDR3 loop is CASSGRGRTDTQYF. The CDR3 DNA sequence: TGTGCCAGCAGTGGGCGGGGCCGCACAGATACGCAGTATTTT.

About this clone: Within the sample, other DNA sequences also encode this same CDR3. The V call is TRBV7-3, the J call TRBJ2-7; 8 positions agree with TRBD1. Germline values: CDR1 SGHTA, CDR2 FQGTGA. The CDR3 spans 13 residues. Unmatched junction bases numbered 3, after V lost 5 bases and J lost 3 bases. As DNA, the CDR3 is TGTGCCAGCAGCCCCGGACAGGGCTACGAGCAGTACTTC. Translated: CASSPGQGYEQYF.

The rearrangement links TRBV27 to TRBJ2-7, with 8 bases aligning to TRBD2. The CDR3 has 15 amino acids. Germline-derived CDR1 and CDR2 are MNHEY and SMNVEV (reference sequence). After removal of 5 bases from V and 0 bases from J, the junction contained 6 bases not matched to a gene. CDR3 DNA: TGTGCCAGCAGTGACCGCGGGACTAGCTCCTACGAGCAGTACTTC. Translated, it gives CASSDRGTSSYEQYF.